The clone carrying this T cell receptor beta chain was counted only a few times. The RNA, about 0.45 to 1 ug, was put through reverse transcription using random hexamers. TCRdb ran MiXCR on the immunoSEQ multiplex PCR reads and lists one entry per CDR3 protein. In the table there are about 300,000 distinct CDR3 sequences, about 91% of which are singletons. The data belong to a study of CD8 T cells in Susac syndrome. Germline V gene lookup returns CDR1 MNHEY and CDR2 SVGEGT. This CDR3 is built from 11 residues. Trimming removed 5 bases from V and 3 bases from J, with 5 bases in between. The sequenced sample was CD8+ T cells from PBMCs. The V and J genes are TRBV6-2 or TRBV6-3 and TRBJ2-7; D not resolved. This sequence originates from a human donor with multiple sclerosis. CDR3 in amino acids: CASSPNYEQYF. CDR3 nucleotide sequence: TGTGCCAGCAGTCCCAACTACGAGCAGTACTTC.